The text below deals with one TCR beta chain. Its antigen has not been determined. No base-level quality is on record; no much larger clone is a single base apart. The time point label, read with the paper, signifies: baseline before first vaccination. Samples from vaccinated people were obtained from the UK trials COV001 and COV002, which included a single-blind randomized controlled phase 2/3 trial of AZD1222 (ChAdOx1 nCoV-19) in healthy adults. For TCRbeta chain sequencing, PBMC samples were collected from trial participants at day 0 and at day 28 after the second dose. These data originate in a study of T cell responses to AZD1222 COVID-19 vaccine (dated by TCRdb to the early 2020s). Study-level background: AZD1222 recipients whose second dose came at about 4 weeks and those whose second dose came at about 12 weeks were combined into one group, since spike-specific TCR depth and breadth did not differ between the two schedules. A total of under 250 trial participants underwent TCR sequencing, of whom about 210 had received two doses of AZD1222 and roughly 26 had received two doses of the MenACWY control vaccine. Enrollment into the trials was organized by age into subgroups of 18-55, 56-69 and 70-plus years, and those subgroups contained 148, 28 and 57 TCR-sequenced participants, respectively.

The CDR3 regions of human TCRbeta chains were analyzed by immunosequencing. In the authors' own workflow: TCRs in the repertoires were compared against a reference library of SARS-CoV-2-specific TCRs that had been generated with the MIRA antigen-specificity platform. Breadth was defined as the fraction of unique TCRs that were SARS-CoV-2-associated, and depth was defined as the fraction of total T cells that were SARS-CoV-2-associated. Using the MIRA data, each spike-specific TCR was assigned both to the spike region to which the TCR was reactive and to a CD4 or CD8 class. Log10-transformed breadth and depth values were compared by one-way ANOVA with Sidak's multiple comparisons tests. In its TCRdb copy, this immuneACCESS table keeps in-frame sequences only and misses some clones. Where compared with another copy, unresolved V genes explain less than half of these, and the others have no known cause. V, J and clone size are those of that table, while D and trimming were read from the DNA. This sample gives more than 95,000 clones in total; around 90% of them show up just once. Together, the top ten hold 1.5% to 1.9% of the sample.

The paper as a whole reports these results and caveats: The 56-69-year group was small, and its depth increase did not reach significance, likely because of low power. Because no day 14 peak-response samples were available, the repertoires could be characterized only after the peak T cell response. After two AZD1222 doses, spike-specific TCR breadth and depth were significantly higher than at day 0 and than in MenACWY recipients. Participants were mostly white British, with more females than males. The authors suggested clonal diversity may have been underestimated. Reportedly, close to half of the unique spike-specific TCRs recognized epitopes lying outside the regions that are mutated in the B.1.351 and B.1.1.7 variants. Conclusions about previously exposed vaccinees are limited because only a handful of AZD1222 recipients were SARS-CoV-2 seropositive at baseline. The vaccine-associated CD4 TCRs covered the entire spike protein, and the dominant responses fell in regions 160-218 and 743-854.

Sequencing was performed on peripheral blood, taken on day 0 of AZD1222 vaccination. The sequence was collected from an adult in good health.

Here is the DNA: TGTGCCAGCAGTACCAATACAGGGAGCATGAACACTGAAGCTTTCTTT. It encodes CASSTNTGSMNTEAFF. Here the chain combines TRBV28 and TRBJ1-1; a tentative D match to TRBD1 spans 6 bases. CDR1 MDHEN and CDR2 SYDVKM are derived from the germline V gene. Its CDR3 holds 16 amino acids, cysteine through phenylalanine. Kept here is only the CDR3 DNA, which spans 48 bases and is read in frame from base 1. V loses 5 bases, J loses 0 bases, and the germline ends lie 16 bases apart.